Sequencing of this TCR beta chain was carried out in a study of cytomegalovirus exposure and HLA in healthy donors. Across the whole study: Around 81% of roughly 400 genotyped donors fell in the Caucasian-associated ancestry cluster. Broader study findings: With DRB1 most and HLA-C fewest, TCR association rates differed between HLA loci in a later analysis.

The PCR was carried out with 60 Vbeta primers and 13 Jbeta primers. Sequencing used immunoSEQ multiplex PCR; TCRdb keeps in-frame clones, though not all of them. The sample lists approximately 100,000 clones, around 10% occurring once. Germline CDR1 reads LGHNA; CDR2 reads YSLEER. This CDR3 is 17 amino acids long. V shed 1 base and J 3 bases; nucleotides not matched to a gene: 9. A word on this clone: Its antigen is currently unknown.

What was sequenced was PBMCs. V gene TRBV4-3 combines with J gene TRBJ2-1; TRBD2 matches 7 bases. This TCR was recovered from a man aged 50 or older in good health and CMV-seropositive. CDR3 bases: TGCGCCAGCAGCCAAGGGGGAGGGACCGGTAACTACAATGAGCAGTTCTTC. This gives the protein CASSQGGGTGNYNEQFF.